This T cell receptor (beta chain) was identified in a study of post-analysis software for immune sequencing data. Study background: Both relapsing-remitting and secondary progressive multiple sclerosis featured among the disease courses, as did progressive-relapsing multiple sclerosis. Study results and caveats: Same-batch preparations were strongly co-clustered by F measure. Patients carried a handful of TRBV segments more frequently than controls did, and TRBV5-6, TRBV5-1 and TRBV20-1 were among them.

This CDR3 spans 15 amino acids. The V end was cut by 0 bases, the J end by 4 bases, with 15 bases between. CDR1 and CDR2 (germline): DFQATT, SNEGSKA (reference sequence). The TCR beta cDNA libraries contained unique molecular identifiers. MiXCR was run by TCRdb on the PCR reads, yielding one entry per CDR3 protein. The table records 600,000 to 750,000 distinct CDR3 sequences, roughly three fifths of them present only once. This clonotype was observed a few times. Its antigen is not known. The receptor comes from a girl aged 2 to 10 with multiple sclerosis. This chain joins TRBV20-1 and TRBJ1-1; D is ambiguous. Sequencing was done on a sample of blood. In nucleotides, the CDR3 is TGCAGTGCTAGAGATCTCGCGGTGGGGTTCACTGAAGCTTTCTTT. It codes for CSARDLAVGFTEAFF.